Following are 7 T cell receptor beta chains from one sample sequenced in a study of blood T cell repertoires in COVID-19. Profiled with immunoSEQ multiplex PCR; TCRdb holds only in-frame clones, not every one. Of 62,000 or so clones in the sample, around 82% were seen once. Sequenced sample: peripheral blood. The receptors here all came from a man between 60 and 75 years old with COVID-19, enrolled during active disease.

The chain recombines TRBV18 with TRBJ1-5; 7 nucleotides agree with TRBD1. V trimming: 1 base; J trimming: 2 bases; junction bases outside the gene matches: 8. The CDR3 length is 17 residues. CDR1 and CDR2 (germline): KGHSH, LQKENI. The CDR3 DNA reads TGTGCCAGCTCACCACTTCAACCTACAGGGGGCAATCAGCCCCAGCATTTT. This codes for CASSPLQPTGGNQPQHF.

This clone was counted only a few times. The rearrangement links TRBV28 to TRBJ2-7; 7 nucleotides line up with TRBD2. This CDR3 comprises 14 residues. The junction had 4 bases not matched to a gene; V was cut back by 3 bases and J by 2 bases. Per the germline V gene, CDR1 is MDHEN and CDR2 is SYDVKM. The CDR3 bases are TGTGCCAGCAGTTTCGGGGGAGGGACCTACGAGCAGTACTTC. Translating it yields CASSFGGGTYEQYF.

A few counts support this clone. The V and J genes are TRBV5-1 and TRBJ2-3, with D perhaps TRBD2 (5 bases). V dropped 5 bases and J dropped 6 bases, with 10 bases sitting between them. The CDR3 length is 12 residues. Germline V gives CDR1 SGHRS, CDR2 YFSETQ. CDR3 DNA: TGCGCCAGCAGGATCGGGGAGGATACGCAGTATTTT. It codes for CASRIGEDTQYF.

The chain joins TRBV2 to TRBJ2-1, with TRBD2 matching over 7 bases. CDR3 length equals 12 residues. Germline V gives CDR1 SNHLY, CDR2 FYNNEI. J gave up 7 bases and V 6 bases, and 3 bases lay outside the gene matches. The chain's CDR3 is CASRGGGNEQFF. In nucleotides, the CDR3 is TGTGCCAGCAGGGGGGGAGGGAATGAGCAGTTCTTC.

The chain uses TRBV5-1 and TRBJ2-7; 8 bases are a match to TRBD1. The CDR3 spans 14 residues. V dropped 1 base and J dropped 5; count of bases not matched to a gene: 5. Germline assignment: CDR1 SGHRS and CDR2 YFSETQ. The CDR3 DNA sequence: TGCGCCAGCAGCTTGCCAGGGGGCGGTGACGAGCAGTACTTC. Amino acids: CASSLPGGGDEQYF.

In its sample, this clone was seen a few times. J is TRBJ2-7 and V is TRBV9; possible D gene TRBD2, 6 bases. There are 15 residues in the CDR3. Germline V gives CDR1 SGDLS, CDR2 YYNGEE. Trimming removed 0 bases from V and 9 bases from J, with 19 bases in between. CDR3 DNA sequence: TGTGCCAGCAGCGTAGGCATCGCCCAGGGAGGCGGGCAGTACTTC. Its protein is CASSVGIAQGGGQYF.

V and J are TRBV6-5 and TRBJ2-7; a weak D match, TRBD2 (6 bases). The germline gives CDR1 MNHEY, CDR2 SVGAGI. V was cut by 2 bases and J by 6 bases, with 14 bases left in between. The CDR3 runs to 14 residues. The CDR3 DNA is TGTGCCAGCAGTTACCAAGGGGAGGTTGGCGAGCAGTACTTC. Translated, it gives CASSYQGEVGEQYF.